The rows below give T cell receptor beta chains drawn from one sample of a study of Graves' ophthalmopathy and Graves' hyperthyroidism. TCRdb reanalysed the multiplex PCR reads using MiXCR and keeps one entry per CDR3 protein. The sample contains some 210,000 distinct CDR3 sequences, about 32% of which appear only once. The sample consisted of peripheral blood. All receptors derive from a man aged 50 to 60 with Graves' ophthalmopathy. Each CDR3 is given with its conserved first and last residue. A D gene is named only where the DNA matches it firmly. Clone size appears in some rows only: once, few, many, or a class for an expanded clone.

size: many; D: .; J: TRBJ2-2; V: TRBV10-3; DNA: TGTGCCATCAGTGTCGGGCTAAGATCGAACACCGGGGAGCTGTTTTTT; CDR3: CAISVGLRSNTGELFF
size: .; D: TRBD1; J: TRBJ1-2; V: TRBV6-5; DNA: TGTGCCAGCAGTTACCAACAGGGGGGATATGGCTACACCTTC; CDR3: CASSYQQGGYGYTF
size: many; D: .; J: TRBJ2-7; V: TRBV7-9; DNA: TGTGCCAGCAGCACCTTCTACGAGCAGTACTTC; CDR3: CASSTFYEQYF
size: .; D: .; J: TRBJ2-2; V: TRBV28; DNA: TGTGCCAGCGGCCCCAGACATAAGGCCGGGGAGCTGTTTTTT; CDR3: CASGPRHKAGELFF
size: .; D: .; J: TRBJ2-7; V: TRBV19; DNA: TGTGCCAGTAGTATTCTTGGAGCCGATTACGAGCAGTACTTC; CDR3: CASSILGADYEQYF
size: many; D: .; J: TRBJ1-2; V: TRBV29-1; DNA: TGCAGCGTCCGGATAAACTATGGCTACACCTTC; CDR3: CSVRINYGYTF
size: many; D: .; J: TRBJ2-7; V: TRBV6-2/TRBV6-3; DNA: TGTGCCAGCAAGGGACTGAGCTCCTACGAGCAGTACTTC; CDR3: CASKGLSSYEQYF
size: few; D: TRBD2; J: TRBJ2-2; V: TRBV24-1; DNA: TGTGCCACCAGTGATCTGGGACTAGACGGCACCGGGGAGCTGTTTTTT; CDR3: CATSDLGLDGTGELFF
size: many; D: .; J: TRBJ1-2; V: TRBV4-2; DNA: TGTGCCAGCAGCCAAGAGGGGCGGAAAGGCTACACCTTC; CDR3: CASSQEGRKGYTF
size: few; D: .; J: TRBJ2-7; V: TRBV6-1; DNA: TGTGCCAGCACTCCCCGCGACGGGACCTACGAGCAGTACTTC; CDR3: CASTPRDGTYEQYF
size: many; D: .; J: TRBJ2-7; V: TRBV19; DNA: TGTGCCACCCACCCTAGGGACGAGCAGTACTTC; CDR3: CATHPRDEQYF
size: many; D: .; J: TRBJ2-5; V: TRBV11-2; DNA: TGTGCCAGCAGCTTAGATCTATTTTTGGGCGACCAGTACTTC; CDR3: CASSLDLFLGDQYF
size: many; D: .; J: TRBJ1-1; V: TRBV19; DNA: TGTGCCAGTAGTTTTCCCCCCAGGGGGAACACTGAAGCTTTCTTT; CDR3: CASSFPPRGNTEAFF
size: .; D: TRBD1; J: TRBJ1-5; V: TRBV15; DNA: TGTGCCACCAGCAGCCGGGACAGGGGGCGCGCTCAGCCCCAGCATTTT; CDR3: CATSSRDRGRAQPQHF
size: .; D: TRBD1; J: TRBJ1-1; V: TRBV10-3; DNA: TGTGCCACCGGGACAGCCAACACTGAAGCTTTCTTT; CDR3: CATGTANTEAFF
size: many; D: .; J: TRBJ2-5; V: TRBV29-1; DNA: TGCAGCGTTGGCGGACTATTGAGAGAGACCCAGTACTTC; CDR3: CSVGGLLRETQYF
size: many; D: .; J: TRBJ2-7; V: TRBV6-6; DNA: TGTGCCAGCAAGGGTCCGGGACACCCGTACGAGCAGTACTTC; CDR3: CASKGPGHPYEQYF
size: .; D: .; J: TRBJ1-2; V: TRBV12-3/TRBV12-4; DNA: TGTGCCAGCAGTCCTTCGCTGGTGGGTAGTAACTATGGCTACACCTTC; CDR3: CASSPSLVGSNYGYTF
size: many; D: .; J: TRBJ1-1; V: TRBV12-3/TRBV12-4; DNA: TGTGCCAGCAGTTTCTTTTGGGGGGGAAACACTGAAGCTTTCTTT; CDR3: CASSFFWGGNTEAFF
size: .; D: TRBD2; J: TRBJ2-2; V: TRBV28; DNA: TGTGCCAGCAGCTTATTCCCTAGCGGGACTACAACCGGGGAGCTGTTTTTT; CDR3: CASSLFPSGTTTGELFF
size: many; D: .; J: TRBJ2-5; V: TRBV11-2; DNA: TGTGCCAGCAGCTTAGAACTGGTTTCCCAAGAGACCCAGTACTTC; CDR3: CASSLELVSQETQYF
size: many; D: .; J: TRBJ1-1; V: TRBV4-1; DNA: TGCGCCAGTAGGTGGGGGGGGGACACTGAAGCTTTCTTT; CDR3: CASRWGGDTEAFF